This is a list of T cell receptor beta chains from one sample in a study of beta chain features in type 1 diabetes. The data were produced by immunoSEQ multiplex PCR, yet TCRdb's version contains in-frame clones alone and is incomplete. Here the sample spans about 280,000 clones, about 15% being singletons. The sequenced sample consisted of naive CD4+ T cells from blood. The receptors come from a man younger than 30 with type 1 diabetes. Each CDR3 is given without its conserved first and last residue. Fields, in order: J gene, V gene, CDR3 protein.

TRBJ2-7,TRBV7-2,ASSRPGTRDEQY
TRBJ2-2,TRBV5-1,ASSLIGLRTGELF
TRBJ1-5,TRBV5-1,ASRMDSSNQPQH
TRBJ2-7,TRBV5-1,ASSLMQGGFYEQY
TRBJ2-3,TRBV20-1,SASRGDTQY
TRBJ2-7,TRBV5-1,ASSAGTESYEQY
TRBJ2-2,TRBV5-1,ASSLYPGVGTGELF
TRBJ2-6,TRBV6-5,ASSYSFYSGANVLT
TRBJ2-3,TRBV7-8,ASRKDRPTTDTQY
TRBJ2-1,TRBV30,AWSRSDEQF
TRBJ1-2,TRBV4-3,ASNPGQGSYGYT